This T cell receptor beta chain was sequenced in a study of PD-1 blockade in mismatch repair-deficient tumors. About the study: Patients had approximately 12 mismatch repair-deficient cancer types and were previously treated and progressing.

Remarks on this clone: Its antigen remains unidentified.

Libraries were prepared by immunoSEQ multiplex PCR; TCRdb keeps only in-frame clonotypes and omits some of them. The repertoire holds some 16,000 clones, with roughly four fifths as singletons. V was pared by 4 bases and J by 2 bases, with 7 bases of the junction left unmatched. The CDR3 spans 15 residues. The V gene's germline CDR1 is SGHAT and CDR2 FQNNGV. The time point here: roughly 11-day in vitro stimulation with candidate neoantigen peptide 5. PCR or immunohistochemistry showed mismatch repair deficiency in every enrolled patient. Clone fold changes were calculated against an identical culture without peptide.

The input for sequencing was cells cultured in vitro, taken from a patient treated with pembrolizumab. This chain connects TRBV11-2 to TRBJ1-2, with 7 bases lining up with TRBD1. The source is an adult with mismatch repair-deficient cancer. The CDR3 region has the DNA TGTGCCAGCAGCTCCGGACAGGACCCAAACTATGGCTACACCTTC. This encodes CASSSGQDPNYGYTF.